Included here is one TCR beta chain sequence, with context. This sample is part of a study of blood T cell repertoires in COVID-19. About the study: Samples of COVID-19 (acute and convalescent) were obtained from the United States, Italy and Spain. From T cells, B-cell-depleted T cells, or PBMCs came the material, which was cDNA or gDNA.

As processed by the authors: For nucleated cells, counts were estimated from reference gene primer amplification. Assay used: immunoSEQ multiplex PCR; TCRdb lists only in-frame clones, some missing. From that table come the V and J calls and clone size; the DNA was used to work out D and trimming. The data contain about 270,000 clones, roughly 93% of them singletons. V was shortened by 7 bases and J by 5 bases, with 17 bases between the two germline ends. Germline lookup yields CDR1 LNHDA and CDR2 SQIVND (reference sequence). This CDR3 is 14 amino acids long. This clonotype was sampled from a woman between 40 and 55 years old with acute COVID-19. Sequencing used PBMCs or T cells enriched from blood (not recorded which). The rearrangement links TRBV19 to TRBJ2-5; D is perhaps TRBD1 (5 bases). The DNA of the CDR3 is TGTGCCAGTAAGATCAGTCTGGCAGGGGAGACCCAGTACTTC. Translation: CASKISLAGETQYF.